The 10 T cell receptor beta chains in this list originate from one sample, sequenced in a study of blood T cell repertoires in COVID-19. The protocol was immunoSEQ multiplex PCR, while the TCRdb copy is restricted to in-frame clones and leaves out a portion. The sample lists about 91,000 clones; about 80% were seen once. The sample comprised peripheral blood. These receptors all stem from an older man with acute or convalescent COVID-19.

The CDR3 is CASSPGSGGGPDTQYF. CDR3 in DNA: TGCGCCAGCAGCCCAGGTAGCGGGGGGGGCCCAGATACGCAGTATTTT. The rearrangement links TRBV5-1 to TRBJ2-3; 11 bases match TRBD2. Unmatched junction bases numbered 8, after V lost 4 bases and J lost 4 bases. Germline V gives CDR1 SGHRS, CDR2 YFSETQ. CDR3 length: 16 amino acids.

A few counts support this clone. The chain employs TRBV6-6 and TRBJ1-3, with a possible D match to TRBD1 (6 bases). V dropped 5 bases and J dropped 0 bases, with 14 bases sitting between them. Germline assignment: CDR1 MNHNY and CDR2 SVGAGI (reference sequence). The CDR3 has 16 amino acids. The CDR3 loop is CASSDLQGDSGNTIYF. The CDR3 DNA follows: TGTGCCAGCAGTGACTTACAGGGAGACTCTGGAAACACCATATATTTT.

The chain employs TRBV6-4 and TRBJ2-7; 10 nucleotides match TRBD1. This CDR3 is 15 amino acids long. Germline V lookup: CDR1 MRHNA, CDR2 SNTAGT. Trimming at V came to 6 bases and at J to 3 bases, leaving 8 bases not matched to a gene. CDR3 nucleotide sequence: TGTGCCAGCAGACTGACAGGGGGCAATCTCTACGAGCAGTACTTC. It translates to CASRLTGGNLYEQYF.

CDR3 residues: CSVEGGPGTKNIQYF. In nucleotides, the CDR3 is TGCAGCGTTGAGGGGGGGCCAGGGACCAAAAACATTCAGTACTTC. This chain links TRBV29-1 with TRBJ2-4; D might be TRBD2 (7 bases). V lost 3 bases, J lost 2 bases, and 14 bases lay in between. Germline CDR1 is SQVTM and CDR2 is ANQGSEA. The CDR3 extends over 15 amino acids.

The J gene is TRBJ2-1, the V gene TRBV18; D gene unclear. Germline CDR1 is KGHSH and CDR2 is LQKENI. Trimming took 0 bases from V and 0 from J, leaving 12 bases between them. This CDR3 is built from 17 residues. The DNA for the CDR3 is TGTGCCAGCTCACCACCAACAGCTATGAGCTCCTACAATGAGCAGTTCTTC. Translated: CASSPPTAMSSYNEQFF.

This clone was recorded a few times. This chain connects TRBV5-1 to TRBJ1-1; no firm D call. V lost 4 bases and J 3 bases, leaving 13 bases between the germline ends. Germline assignment: CDR1 SGHRS and CDR2 YFSETQ. The CDR3 is 14 residues long. CDR3 loop: CASSKGQVYTEAFF. CDR3 nucleotides: TGCGCCAGCAGCAAAGGCCAGGTATACACTGAAGCTTTCTTT.

The chain joins TRBV3-1 (or the pseudogene TRBV3-2) to TRBJ2-4; the D is unclear. The germline V gene has CDR1 LGHDT and CDR2 YNNKEL (reference sequence). This CDR3 region has 13 residues. Between the trimmed V and J ends, which lost 0 bases and 6 bases, there was a span of 6 bases. The CDR3 DNA follows: TGTGCCAGCAGCCAAGATCCCGTAAACATTCAGTACTTC. Translation: CASSQDPVNIQYF.

The chain's CDR3 is CASRIDSAPNTGELFF. The CDR3 coding sequence is TGTGCCAGCAGAATAGACAGTGCTCCGAACACCGGGGAGCTGTTTTTT. V is TRBV7-3 and J is TRBJ2-2; perhaps TRBD1 as D (5 bases). Germline CDR1 is SGHTA and CDR2 is FQGTGA. The V end lost 6 bases, the J end lost 0 bases, and 14 bases lay between the germline ends. There are 16 residues in the CDR3. The full variable domain, rest sourced from reference TRBV7-3 and TRBJ2-2, is GAGVSQTPSNKVTEKGKYVELRCDPISGHTALYWYRQSLGQGPEFLIYFQGTGAADDSGLPNDRFFAVRPEGSVSTLKIQRTERGDSAVYLCASRIDSAPNTGELFFGEGSRLTVL.

The chain links TRBV18 to TRBJ1-2, with D perhaps matching TRBD1 (5 bases). Germline V gene data show CDR1 as KGHSH and CDR2 as LQKENI. The CDR3 runs to 16 residues. The V end was cut by 0 bases, the J end by 2 bases, with 13 bases between. CDR3 amino acids: CASSPPQSGINYGYTF. CDR3 DNA: TGTGCCAGCTCACCACCGCAGTCAGGGATCAACTATGGCTACACCTTC.

This sequence joins TRBV4-1 and TRBJ2-5; D might be TRBD2 (5 bases). This CDR3 is built from 15 residues. Germline V gene data show CDR1 as MGHRA and CDR2 as YSYEKL. V shed 1 base and J shed 4 bases, with 13 bases lying between them. The DNA of the CDR3 is TGCGCCAGCAGCCAAGTTGAGACTACCGGAGAGACCCAGTACTTC. Amino acid sequence: CASSQVETTGETQYF.